The 17 T cell receptor beta chains below were found in one sample sequenced in a study of shared clonotypes between healthy human individuals. Naive CD8 isolation took CD45RO-negative cells positively selected for CCR7 and excluded terminally differentiated effector memory CD45RA+ cells. Some clones are missing from TCRdb's copy, which holds only in-frame ones; the method was immunoSEQ multiplex PCR. The data contain 1.5 million to 2.5 million clones, approximately 94% of them seen just once; the ten biggest clones take up 1.2%. Sequencing used naive CD8+ T cells sorted from blood. These receptors were collected from a man aged 18 to 29 in good health.

CDR3 DNA: TGTGCCAGCAGCGGCTCAGACGCGCCCCAAGAGACCCAGTACTTC. Translating it yields CASSGSDAPQETQYF. The rearrangement uses TRBV5-4 and TRBJ2-5; D unclear. This CDR3 has 15 amino acids. Germline V CDR1 and CDR2: SGHNT, YYREEE (reference sequence). With 4 bases removed from V and 1 base from J, the gap between germline ends came to 14 bases.

This clone was seen just once. The chain links TRBV15 to TRBJ2-2; 9 positions agree with TRBD1. The CDR3 is 15 amino acids. Losses at the gene ends were 5 bases for V and 2 bases for J; bases not matched to a gene: 3. Looked up from germline, CDR1 is LNHNV and CDR2 is YYDKDF (reference sequence). Here the CDR3 DNA reads TGTGCCACCAGCCTGGACAGGGGTAACACCGGGGAGCTGTTTTTT. Its protein is CATSLDRGNTGELFF.

The chain recombines TRBV27 with TRBJ1-5; D call uncertain. Trimming removed 5 bases from V and 4 bases from J, with 12 bases in between. Germline V gives CDR1 MNHEY, CDR2 SMNVEV (reference sequence). The CDR3 spans 14 residues. The CDR3 reads CASSSTLMNQPQHF. The CDR3 DNA sequence: TGTGCCAGCAGTAGTACTCTCATGAATCAGCCCCAGCATTTT.

The J gene is TRBJ1-4, the V gene TRBV4-3; no clear D. The CDR3 sequence is 14 residues long. The V gene lost 1 base and the J gene lost 1 base, with 4 bases spanning the gap. CDR1 and CDR2 from the germline V gene are LGHNA and YSLEER. The CDR3, as DNA: TGCGCCAGCAGCCAAGGGGGAACTAATGAAAAACTGTTTTTT. It codes for CASSQGGTNEKLFF.

In DNA form, the CDR3 reads TGTGCCAGCAGAACAGCGAGCGGGACGTATGAGCAGTACTTC. This sequence encodes CASRTASGTYEQYF. This chain links TRBV6-5 with TRBJ2-7; TRBD2 agrees at 7 bases. The ends lost 6 bases at V and 7 bases at J; junction bases unmatched: 12. The CDR3 is 14 residues long. Per the germline V gene, CDR1 is MNHEY and CDR2 is SVGAGI.

The chain is built from TRBV27 and TRBJ2-7, with TRBD1 matching over 7 bases. Germline loops: CDR1 MNHEY, CDR2 SMNVEV (reference sequence). V gave up 8 bases and J gave up 3 bases; unmatched junction bases: 19. The CDR3 extends over 17 amino acids. The CDR3 spells CASSFPESGQLYYEQYF. The CDR3 nucleotides read TGTGCCAGCTCCTTCCCAGAATCGGGACAGCTTTACTACGAGCAGTACTTC.

As concerns this clone: Other nucleotide sequences from this sample produce the same CDR3. The V gene is TRBV6-1, the J gene TRBJ1-3; a weak D match, TRBD1 (5 bases). CDR1 is MNHNS and CDR2 is SASEGT in the germline V gene. This CDR3 has 15 amino acids. The germline V and J ends were trimmed by 5 bases and 4 bases, with 15 bases remaining between them. CDR3 bases: TGTGCCAGCAGTCCCTTGGGGGGTTCGGGAAACACCATATATTTT. It encodes CASSPLGGSGNTIYF.

This clone came up a few times. This chain joins TRBV4-3 and TRBJ1-1; D call uncertain. V gave up 3 bases and J gave up 2 bases, with 10 bases separating them. The germline CDR1 and CDR2 sequences are LGHNA and YSLEER. The CDR3 contains 14 residues. The CDR3 region is CASSHWLSNTEAFF. CDR3 bases: TGCGCCAGCAGCCATTGGTTATCTAACACTGAAGCTTTCTTT.

On this clone itself: Other nucleotide sequences from this sample produce the same CDR3. The chain uses TRBV27 and TRBJ1-2; D gene ambiguous. CDR1 is MNHEY and CDR2 is SMNVEV in the germline V gene (reference sequence). The CDR3 is 14 amino acids. The V gene lost 1 base and the J gene lost 1 base, with 7 bases spanning the gap. CDR3 loop: CASSLLGGNYGYTF. In DNA, the CDR3 is TGTGCCAGCAGTTTATTGGGCGGTAACTATGGCTACACCTTC.

The V gene is TRBV11-2, the J gene TRBJ2-7; the D is unclear. Germline loops: CDR1 SGHAT, CDR2 FQNNGV. The CDR3 contains 13 residues. Trimming pared 0 bases from V and 4 bases from J, leaving 7 bases between. The CDR3 DNA reads as TGTGCCAGCAGCTTAGACCTCAGGTACGAGCAGTACTTC. Residues: CASSLDLRYEQYF.

This chain joins TRBV7-6 and TRBJ2-1; a weak D match, TRBD2 (6 bases). From germline, CDR1 is SGHVS and CDR2 FNYEAQ. This CDR3 is built from 18 residues. V lost 2 bases and J 0 bases, leaving 17 bases between the germline ends. CDR3 sequence (DNA): TGTGCCAGCAGCTTATGGGCTCTGGCGGGGAGCTCCTACAATGAGCAGTTCTTC. This gives the protein CASSLWALAGSSYNEQFF.

The chain links TRBV7-2 to TRBJ2-1; TRBD2 is a possible D gene (5 bases). With 8 bases removed from V and 7 bases from J, the gap between germline ends came to 9 bases. The CDR3 contains 11 residues. Per the germline V gene, CDR1 is SGHTA and CDR2 is FQGNSA. Here the CDR3 reads CASFRGNEQFF. As DNA, the CDR3 is TGTGCCAGCTTTAGAGGGAATGAGCAGTTCTTC.

V and J are TRBV28 and TRBJ2-7; 8 bases fit TRBD1. This CDR3 is built from 13 residues. CDR1 is MDHEN and CDR2 is SYDVKM in the germline V gene. Germline trimming cut 6 bases from V and 7 bases from J; bases unmatched to any gene: 8. The CDR3 sequence: CASSQTGVGEQYF. CDR3 in DNA: TGTGCCAGCAGCCAGACAGGGGTCGGTGAGCAGTACTTC.

The V and J genes are TRBV28 and TRBJ1-2, with 8 bases identical to TRBD1. Germline CDR1 MDHEN, CDR2 SYDVKM. V shed 2 bases and J 3 bases; nucleotides not matched to a gene: 5. The CDR3 is 15 amino acids. CDR3 in DNA: TGTGCCAGCAGTTTAGCAGGACAGGGTTACTATGGCTACACCTTC. Its translation: CASSLAGQGYYGYTF.

The chain has TRBV7-2 and TRBJ2-7; tentatively, D is TRBD1 (6 bases). This CDR3 has 14 residues. CDR1 and CDR2 from the germline V gene are SGHTA and FQGNSA. V gave up 3 bases and J gave up 0 bases, with 9 bases separating them. The CDR3 is CASSFWDNSYEQYF. CDR3 nucleotide sequence: TGTGCCAGCAGCTTTTGGGACAACTCCTACGAGCAGTACTTC.

This clone was seen a handful of times. V gene TRBV10-2 combines with J gene TRBJ1-6; tentative D call: TRBD1 (6 bases). V was shortened by 7 bases and J by 7 bases, with 20 bases between the two germline ends. This CDR3 is 16 amino acids long. Germline lookup yields CDR1 WSHSY and CDR2 SAAADI. The CDR3 nucleotides are TGCGCCAGCATTGGGCGGGCAGGGGATTACAATTCACCCCTCCACTTT. This sequence encodes CASIGRAGDYNSPLHF.

The chain recombines TRBV6-6 with TRBJ2-7; the D is unclear. Germline V gene data show CDR1 as MNHNY and CDR2 as SVGAGI (reference sequence). V gave up 2 bases and J gave up 5 bases, with 13 bases separating them. CDR3 length: 14 residues. The CDR3 protein is CASSYLSRSDEQYF. The CDR3 DNA reads TGTGCCAGCAGTTACCTTTCGCGTTCCGACGAGCAGTACTTC.